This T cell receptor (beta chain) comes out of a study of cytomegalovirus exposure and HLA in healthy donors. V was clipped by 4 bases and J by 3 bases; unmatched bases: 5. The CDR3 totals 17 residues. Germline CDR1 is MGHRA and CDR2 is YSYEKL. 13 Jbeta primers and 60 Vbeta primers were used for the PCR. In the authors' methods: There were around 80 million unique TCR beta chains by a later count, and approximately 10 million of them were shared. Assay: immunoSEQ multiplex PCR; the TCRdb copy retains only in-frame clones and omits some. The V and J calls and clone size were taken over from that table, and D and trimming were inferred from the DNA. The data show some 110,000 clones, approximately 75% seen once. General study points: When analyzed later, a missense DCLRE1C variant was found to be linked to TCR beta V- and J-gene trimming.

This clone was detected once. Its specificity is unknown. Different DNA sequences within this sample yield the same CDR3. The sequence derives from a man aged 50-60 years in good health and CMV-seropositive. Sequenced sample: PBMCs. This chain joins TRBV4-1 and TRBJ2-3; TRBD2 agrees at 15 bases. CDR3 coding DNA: TGCGCCAGCAGCCTACAAGGACTAGCGGGGGGGACAGATACGCAGTATTTT. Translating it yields CASSLQGLAGGTDTQYF.